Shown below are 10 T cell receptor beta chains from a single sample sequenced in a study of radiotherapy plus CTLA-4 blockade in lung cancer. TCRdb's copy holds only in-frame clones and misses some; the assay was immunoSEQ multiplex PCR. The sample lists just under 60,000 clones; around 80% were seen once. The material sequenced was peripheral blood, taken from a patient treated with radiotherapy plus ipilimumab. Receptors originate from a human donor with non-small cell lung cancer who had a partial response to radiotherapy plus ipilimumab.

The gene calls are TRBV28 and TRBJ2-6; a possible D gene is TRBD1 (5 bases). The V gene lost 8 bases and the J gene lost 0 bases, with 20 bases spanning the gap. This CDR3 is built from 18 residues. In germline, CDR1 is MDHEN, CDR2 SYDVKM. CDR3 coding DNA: TGTGCCAGCCATGAGGTCAGGGTGGGAAACTCTGGGGCCAACGTCCTGACTTTC. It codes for CASHEVRVGNSGANVLTF.

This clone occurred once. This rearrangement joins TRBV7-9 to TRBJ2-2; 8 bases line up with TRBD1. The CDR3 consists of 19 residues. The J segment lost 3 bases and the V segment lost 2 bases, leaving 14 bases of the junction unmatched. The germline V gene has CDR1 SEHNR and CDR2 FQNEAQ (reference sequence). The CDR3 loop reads CASSLNRGRGLSHTGELFF. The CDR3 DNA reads TGTGCCAGCAGCTTAAATAGAGGCAGGGGGCTCTCTCACACCGGGGAGCTGTTTTTT.

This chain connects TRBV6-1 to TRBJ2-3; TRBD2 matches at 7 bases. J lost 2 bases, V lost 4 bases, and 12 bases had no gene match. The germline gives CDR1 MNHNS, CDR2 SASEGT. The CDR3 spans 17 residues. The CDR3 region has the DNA TGTGCCAGCAGTGTCGAAGCGGGGAGACCGGTCACAGATACGCAGTATTTT. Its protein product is CASSVEAGRPVTDTQYF.

CDR3: CASSQPQQGLNTIYF. The CDR3 DNA follows: TGCGCCAGCAGCCAACCCCAACAGGGGTTAAACACCATATATTTT. The genes are TRBV4-1 and TRBJ1-3; 7 bases line up with TRBD1. The trim removed 2 bases at V and 6 bases at J, leaving 7 bases unmatched. From germline, CDR1 is MGHRA and CDR2 YSYEKL. The CDR3 sequence is 15 residues long.

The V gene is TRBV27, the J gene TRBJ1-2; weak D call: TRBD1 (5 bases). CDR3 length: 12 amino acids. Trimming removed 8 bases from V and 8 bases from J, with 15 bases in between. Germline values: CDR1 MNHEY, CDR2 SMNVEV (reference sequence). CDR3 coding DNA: TGTGCCAGCCGGGACTTCAGGACCGGCTACACCTTC. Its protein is CASRDFRTGYTF.

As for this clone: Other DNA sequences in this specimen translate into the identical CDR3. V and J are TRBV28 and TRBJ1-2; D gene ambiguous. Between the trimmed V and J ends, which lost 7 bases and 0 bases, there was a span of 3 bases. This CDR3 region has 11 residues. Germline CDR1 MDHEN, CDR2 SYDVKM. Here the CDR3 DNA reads TGTGCCAGCACTGCTAACTATGGCTACACCTTC. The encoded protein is CASTANYGYTF.

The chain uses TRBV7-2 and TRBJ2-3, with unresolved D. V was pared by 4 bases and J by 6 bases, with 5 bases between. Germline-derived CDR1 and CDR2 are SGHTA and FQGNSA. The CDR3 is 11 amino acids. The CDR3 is CASSYMDTQYF. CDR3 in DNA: TGTGCCAGCAGCTATATGGATACGCAGTATTTT. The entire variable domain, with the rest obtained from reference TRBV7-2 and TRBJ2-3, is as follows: GAGVSQSPSNKVTEKGKDVELRCDPISGHTALYWYRQSLGQGLEFLIYFQGNSAPDKSGLPSDRFSAERTGGSVSTLTIQRTQQEDSAVYLCASSYMDTQYFGPGTRLTVL.

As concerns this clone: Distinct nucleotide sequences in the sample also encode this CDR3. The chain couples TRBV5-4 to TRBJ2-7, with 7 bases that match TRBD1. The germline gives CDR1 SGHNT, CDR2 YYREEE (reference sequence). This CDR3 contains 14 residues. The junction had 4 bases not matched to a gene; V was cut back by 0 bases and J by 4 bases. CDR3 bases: TGTGCCAGCAGCTTGGGTAGGGGGCAGTACGAGCAGTACTTC. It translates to CASSLGRGQYEQYF.

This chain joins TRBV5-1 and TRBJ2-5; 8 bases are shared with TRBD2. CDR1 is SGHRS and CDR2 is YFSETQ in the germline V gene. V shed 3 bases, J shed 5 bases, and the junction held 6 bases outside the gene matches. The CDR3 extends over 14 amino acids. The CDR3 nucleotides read TGCGCCAGCAGCTCCCGGGGGGGCCGGGAGACCCAGTACTTC. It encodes CASSSRGGRETQYF.

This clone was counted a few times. CDR3 amino acids: CASSLGRGNQPQHF. CDR3 nucleotide sequence: TGTGCCAGCAGCTTGGGGAGGGGCAATCAGCCCCAGCATTTT. This chain joins TRBV5-4 and TRBJ1-5; D unclear. This CDR3 spans 14 amino acids. CDR1 SGHNT and CDR2 YYREEE come from the germline V gene (reference sequence). The V gene lost 0 bases and the J gene lost 2 bases, with 6 bases spanning the gap. The variable domain in full, completed from reference TRBV5-4 and TRBJ1-5, reads ETGVTQSPTHLIKTRGQQVTLRCSSQSGHNTVSWYQQALGQGPQFIFQYYREEENGRGNFPPRFSGLQFPNYSSELNVNALELDDSALYLCASSLGRGNQPQHFGDGTRLSIL.